Listed below are T cell receptor beta chains from one sample, sequenced in a study of PD-1 blockade in classical Hodgkin lymphoma. Clones were sequenced by immunoSEQ multiplex PCR, and TCRdb holds only the in-frame ones, with some missing. The sample lists nearly 5,500 clones, roughly nine tenths occurring once. Sequencing was performed on CD8+ T cells from blood. The receptors were gathered from a human donor with classical Hodgkin lymphoma. CDR3s include the opening cysteine and the closing phenylalanine or tryptophan. A D gene is named only where the DNA matches it firmly. Only part of the rows carry a size: once, few, many, or a class if the clone is expanded.

j_call,d_call,clone_size,v_call,cdr3_nt,cdr3_aa
TRBJ1-2,-,-,TRBV5-6,TGTGCCAGCAGCTTCATCCGAGGGGTTGATGGCTACACCTTC,CASSFIRGVDGYTF
TRBJ2-1,-,-,TRBV4-1,TGCGCCAGCAGACAGGCAGGGACTCCGTCCTACAATGAGCAGTTCTTC,CASRQAGTPSYNEQFF
TRBJ2-5,-,-,TRBV9,TGTGCCAGCAGCGTAGAAGGTGGGGGGACCCAGTACTTC,CASSVEGGGTQYF
TRBJ2-1,-,large,TRBV4-2,TGTGCCAGCAGCCAAGGGGGGGACTACAATGAGCAGTTCTTC,CASSQGGDYNEQFF
TRBJ1-3,-,-,TRBV27,TGTGCCAGCAGACAGGACCCTTTCTCTGGAAACACCATATATTTT,CASRQDPFSGNTIYF
TRBJ2-2,-,-,TRBV7-9,TGTGCCAGCAGCGAACAGATCTCGAACACCGGGGAGCTGTTTTTT,CASSEQISNTGELFF
TRBJ1-2,-,-,TRBV19,TGTGCCAGTAGCAACCCCCGAGGGCTTCTAGATGGGGGCTACACCTTC,CASSNPRGLLDGGYTF
TRBJ2-1,TRBD2,-,TRBV19,TGTGCCAGTAGTTTCCCTAGCGGGCCTCACAATGAGCAGTTCTTC,CASSFPSGPHNEQFF
TRBJ2-5,TRBD2,-,TRBV25-1,TGTGCCAGCACGAAGACTAGCGGGAGTGTAGAGACCCAGTACTTC,CASTKTSGSVETQYF
TRBJ2-1,-,-,TRBV5-6,TGTGCCAGCAGCTTGATCTTCTCCTACAATGAGCAGTTCTTC,CASSLIFSYNEQFF
TRBJ1-2,-,-,TRBV6-5,TGTGCCAGCAGTTACTCGGGAAACTATGGCTACACCTTC,CASSYSGNYGYTF
TRBJ2-1,-,-,TRBV6-4,TGTGCCAGCTCGCGGGACGAGGCCAATGAGCAGTTCTTC,CASSRDEANEQFF
TRBJ1-1,-,few,TRBV30,TGTGCCTGGAGTCTAGTTATGAACACTGAAGCTTTCTTT,CAWSLVMNTEAFF
TRBJ2-3,-,-,TRBV10-3,TGTGCCATCAGTGATTGGGCTAGTGGCACAGATACGCAGTATTTT,CAISDWASGTDTQYF
TRBJ1-1,TRBD1,once,TRBV27,TGTGCCAGCAACCCTAGACAGGGGACTGAAGCTTTCTTT,CASNPRQGTEAFF